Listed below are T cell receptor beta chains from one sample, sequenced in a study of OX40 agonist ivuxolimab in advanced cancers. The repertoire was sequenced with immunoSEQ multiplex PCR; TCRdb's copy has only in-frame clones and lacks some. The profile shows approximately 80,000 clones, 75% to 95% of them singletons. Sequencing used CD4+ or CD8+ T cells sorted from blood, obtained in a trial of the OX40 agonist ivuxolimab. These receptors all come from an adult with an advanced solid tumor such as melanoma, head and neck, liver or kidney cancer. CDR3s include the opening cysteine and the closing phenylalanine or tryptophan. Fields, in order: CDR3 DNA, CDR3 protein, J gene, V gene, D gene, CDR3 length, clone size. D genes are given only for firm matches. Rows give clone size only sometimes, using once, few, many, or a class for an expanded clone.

TGTGCCAGCAGAACATTGACTAGCGACATAGTGTCGTACTTC,CASRTLTSDIVSYF,TRBJ2-7,TRBV2,TRBD2,14,-
TGCGCCAGCAGCCAAGTGAGTAACTATGGCTACACCTTC,CASSQVSNYGYTF,TRBJ1-2,TRBV4-1,-,13,few
TGCGCCAGCAGCTTGGCCCTGCCGGGACAAGCGGATAGGGCGGACACTGAAGCTTTCTTT,CASSLALPGQADRADTEAFF,TRBJ1-1,TRBV5-1,-,20,-
TGTGCCACCAGCAGAGATTATCGCCGGGAGACCCAGTACTTC,CATSRDYRRETQYF,TRBJ2-5,TRBV15,-,14,-
TGTGCCAGCATAGATAATGTGGACAGGGGGTTTTTCTACGAGCAGTACTTC,CASIDNVDRGFFYEQYF,TRBJ2-7,TRBV21-1,-,17,-
TGTGCCAGCAGCGCATACAGGGGAACTGGCTACGAGCAGTACTTC,CASSAYRGTGYEQYF,TRBJ2-7,TRBV5-4,TRBD1,15,-
TGTGCCAGCAGCCGGGACTATTACGAGCAGTACTTC,CASSRDYYEQYF,TRBJ2-7,TRBV7-9,TRBD2,12,-
TGTGCCAGCAGCACAGACATGTCCACTGAAGCTTTCTTT,CASSTDMSTEAFF,TRBJ1-1,TRBV7-3,-,13,-
TGTGCCAGCAGCTTAGACGACTACGAGCAGTACTTC,CASSLDDYEQYF,TRBJ2-7,TRBV7-2,-,12,-
TGTGCCAGCAGTTCCGTCCTACCCTACGAGCAGTACTTC,CASSSVLPYEQYF,TRBJ2-7,TRBV28,-,13,-
TGTGCCAGCAGCTTAGCGATGGATTCGGGGTCACCCCTCCACTTT,CASSLAMDSGSPLHF,TRBJ1-6,TRBV11-2,-,15,-
TGTGCCAGCATTTACGGGAGAAGGACCGGGGAGCTGTTTTTT,CASIYGRRTGELFF,TRBJ2-2,TRBV28,-,14,-
TGTGCCAGCAGCTTAGAATTTGCCGCCAGGGCGAACACCGGGGAGCTGTTTTTT,CASSLEFAARANTGELFF,TRBJ2-2,TRBV7-9,-,18,-
TGTGCCAGCAGCGTAACCGGCTCTAGCACAGATACGCAGTATTTT,CASSVTGSSTDTQYF,TRBJ2-3,TRBV9,-,15,-
TGCGCCAGCAGCACGACTAGCGGATCATACAATGAGCAGTTCTTC,CASSTTSGSYNEQFF,TRBJ2-1,TRBV5-1,TRBD2,15,-
TGTGCCAGCCATGCGCGGGGGCGCTCCTACGAGCAGTACTTC,CASHARGRSYEQYF,TRBJ2-7,TRBV27,-,14,-
TGTGCCAGTAGTATCAGTCTTCAGACCCCAGCCACTGAAGCTTTCTTT,CASSISLQTPATEAFF,TRBJ1-1,TRBV19,-,16,-
TGTGCCAGCAGCCCAACTCAGGGAAATTCTGAAGCTTTCTTT,CASSPTQGNSEAFF,TRBJ1-1,TRBV7-3,-,14,once
TGTGCCAGCTCATCCAAGCGGGAGACCACCGGGGAGCTGTTTTTT,CASSSKRETTGELFF,TRBJ2-2,TRBV18,TRBD2,15,-
TGTGCCAGCAGCTTACGAGGGCAAGATACGCAGTATTTT,CASSLRGQDTQYF,TRBJ2-3,TRBV7-2,-,13,once
TGTGCCAGCAGTGAAGAGGGAGCTAGCGGGTTCCAAGAGACCCAGTACTTC,CASSEEGASGFQETQYF,TRBJ2-5,TRBV2,TRBD2,17,once
TGTGCCACCTCCCCGGGAGCGGAGACCCAGTACTTC,CATSPGAETQYF,TRBJ2-5,TRBV11-2,-,12,-
TGTGCCAGCAGTTACTCTCGTCGTGTCGTAGCCGATGAAGCTTTCTTT,CASSYSRRVVADEAFF,TRBJ1-1,TRBV6-5,-,16,-
TGTGCCAGCAGCCCCAAACTAGCGGGAGCCGCAGATACGCAGTATTTT,CASSPKLAGAADTQYF,TRBJ2-3,TRBV9,TRBD2,16,-
TGTGCCAGCAGTTTATACCGTCTACTCAGCACAGATACGCAGTATTTT,CASSLYRLLSTDTQYF,TRBJ2-3,TRBV27,-,16,-
TGTGCCATCAGTGAGGCAGGCGTTGGAGGTCTTAGCGGGAGGAGATATCAAGATACGCAGTATTTT,CAISEAGVGGLSGRRYQDTQYF,TRBJ2-3,TRBV10-3,TRBD2,22,-
TGTGCCAGCAGTGGCCTAGCGGGGGTTGCCTACGAGCAGTACTTC,CASSGLAGVAYEQYF,TRBJ2-7,TRBV6-1,TRBD2,15,-
TGTGCCAGCAGCCGAGGCTGGGGCGGGGCCCACAATGAGCAGTTCTTC,CASSRGWGGAHNEQFF,TRBJ2-1,TRBV11-2,-,16,-
TGTGCCAGCAGCACGGGACAATACATGGGTACGCAGTATTTT,CASSTGQYMGTQYF,TRBJ2-3,TRBV7-9,-,14,-
TGTGCCAGCAGTTTCCCTACGAGGAGCCAAGAGACCCAGTACTTC,CASSFPTRSQETQYF,TRBJ2-5,TRBV28,-,15,-
TGTGCCAGTAGTCCGACGGGAATGCCCTACGAGCAGTACTTC,CASSPTGMPYEQYF,TRBJ2-7,TRBV19,-,14,-
TGTGCCTGGGGGAGCTTTAGAAACACTGAAGCTTTCTTT,CAWGSFRNTEAFF,TRBJ1-1,TRBV30,-,13,-
TGTGCCAGCTCAAGCAGGAGCTATGGCTACACCTTC,CASSSRSYGYTF,TRBJ1-2,TRBV18,-,12,-
TGTGCCTGGAGTCCGGGGGGGGCGGGAGGCAATCAGCCCCAGCATTTT,CAWSPGGAGGNQPQHF,TRBJ1-5,TRBV30,-,16,once
TGTGCCTGGAGTCCTAAGCCCCCTAAGACAATGGACACGAACAATCAGCCCCAGCATTTT,CAWSPKPPKTMDTNNQPQHF,TRBJ1-5,TRBV30,-,20,-
TGTGCCAGCAGTGGAATAGGGGCAAATCAGCCCCAGCATTTT,CASSGIGANQPQHF,TRBJ1-5,TRBV25-1,-,14,-
TGTGCCTGGAGTGGGGGGAGCCGGCGCGAGCAGTACTTC,CAWSGGSRREQYF,TRBJ2-7,TRBV30,-,13,-
TGTGCCTGGAGTCGGACACTTTCACCCCTCCACTTT,CAWSRTLSPLHF,TRBJ1-6,TRBV30,-,12,-
TGTGCCAGCAGCCGCCGGACAGGGCCATCCTATAACACCGGGGAGCTGTTTTTT,CASSRRTGPSYNTGELFF,TRBJ2-2,TRBV5-4,TRBD1,18,once
TGTGCCAGCAGCCCGGGGGGCCGTGAGCAGTTCTTC,CASSPGGREQFF,TRBJ2-1,TRBV7-8,-,12,-
TGTGCCAGCAGTGAAGGGGGCTACACTGAAGCTTTCTTT,CASSEGGYTEAFF,TRBJ1-1,TRBV25-1,-,13,-
TGCAGTGCTAGCAGAGCAGGGACCCAGTACTTC,CSASRAGTQYF,TRBJ2-5,TRBV20-1,-,11,-
TGTGCCAGCAGCTTCCCTTGGGCGGGAGGGACCTACGAGCAGTACTTC,CASSFPWAGGTYEQYF,TRBJ2-7,TRBV13,TRBD2,16,-
TGTGCCAGCAGCGTAGGGGGGGGACAGAACACTGAAGCTTTCTTT,CASSVGGGQNTEAFF,TRBJ1-1,TRBV9,-,15,-
TGTGCCAGCAGTTTAAGGACTAGCGGCGCCTACGAGCAGTACTTC,CASSLRTSGAYEQYF,TRBJ2-7,TRBV27,TRBD2,15,-
TGTGCCAGCAGAGACGGACACCAAGAGACCCAGTACTTC,CASRDGHQETQYF,TRBJ2-5,TRBV2,-,13,-
TGTGCCAGCTCACCAGGAGGGGCTGGAAACACCATATATTTT,CASSPGGAGNTIYF,TRBJ1-3,TRBV18,-,14,-
TGTGCCAGCAGCCCTTTTACGGGACATCATAGCAATCAGCCCCAGCATTTT,CASSPFTGHHSNQPQHF,TRBJ1-5,TRBV5-8,-,17,-
TGTGCCAGCACCCCGACTAGCCTACGAGAGACCCAGTACTTC,CASTPTSLRETQYF,TRBJ2-5,TRBV27,TRBD2,14,-